These 3 T cell receptor beta chains came from one sample sequenced in a study of preoperative IRX-2 immunotherapy in early breast cancer (dated 2019 in TCRdb). To prepare the library, the immunoSEQ multiplex PCR assay was applied. In TCRdb, the immuneACCESS table is reduced to in-frame sequences with V and J assigned. These tables do not hold every clone; where another copy was compared, an unresolved V gene accounts for under half, and the others remain unexplained. The sample data list roughly 2,500 clones, and around 74% of these were observed just once. Together, the top ten hold over 9.5% of the sample. Interpreted using the paper, the treatment or condition label stands for: preoperative locoregional IRX-2 cytokine immunotherapy. The source was tumor tissue, collected before IRX-2 immunotherapy. The receptors come from a human donor with breast cancer.

About this clone: An end of the junction differs from the germline gene, which may be a read error. The V call is TRBV19, the J call TRBJ1-2; a weak D match, TRBD1 (5 bases). The CDR3 consists of 12 residues. Per germline, CDR1 LNHDA and CDR2 SQIVND (reference sequence). The DNA of the CDR3 is TGTGCCAGTAGTATCCCGGGACGCCTTTCTTTCTTC. This encodes CASSIPGRLSFF.

The count of this clone is one. The CDR3, as DNA: TGTGCCAGCCTCACACAGGGGATCTCTGGAAACACCATATATTTT. This codes for CASLTQGISGNTIYF. This rearrangement joins TRBV19 to TRBJ1-3, with TRBD1 matching over 7 bases. CDR1 and CDR2 (germline): LNHDA, SQIVND (reference sequence). The V gene end was trimmed by 9 bases and the J gene end by 0 bases; junction bases not matched to a gene: 8. CDR3 length equals 15 residues.

The rearrangement uses TRBV11-3 and TRBJ2-5; possible D gene TRBD1, 6 bases. The CDR3 is 15 amino acids. The V end was cut by 3 bases, the J end by 5 bases, with 16 bases between. Per the germline V gene, CDR1 is SGHNT and CDR2 is YENEEA. CDR3 sequence (DNA): TGTGCCAGCAGCTTGGGGGACATTCGCCGGGAGACCCAGTACTTC. Translated, it gives CASSLGDIRRETQYF.